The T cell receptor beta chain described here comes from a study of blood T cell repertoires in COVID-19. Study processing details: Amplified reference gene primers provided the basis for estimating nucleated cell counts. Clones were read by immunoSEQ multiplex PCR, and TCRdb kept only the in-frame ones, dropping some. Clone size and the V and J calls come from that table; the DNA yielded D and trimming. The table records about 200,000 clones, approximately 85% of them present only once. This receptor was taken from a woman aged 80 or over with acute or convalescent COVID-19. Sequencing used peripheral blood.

The DNA of the CDR3 is TGTGCCAGCAGTTACACCCTGGACAGGGATAACATTCCCTACAATGAGCAGTTCTTC. Its translation: CASSYTLDRDNIPYNEQFF. The chain employs TRBV6-2 or TRBV6-3 and TRBJ2-1, with 8 bases aligning to TRBD1. The V segment lost 2 bases and the J segment 2 bases; nucleotides outside the gene matches: 14. CDR3 length equals 19 residues. Germline lookup yields CDR1 MNHEY and CDR2 SVGEGT.